The 9 T cell receptor beta chains in this list originate from one sample, sequenced in a study of CD8+ T cells in alopecia areata. cDNA prepared by RNA extraction and subsequent reverse transcription served as the template for sequencing. Only in-frame clones appear in the TCRdb table, and some are missing; sequencing was by immunoSEQ multiplex PCR. The data hold over 150,000 clones, with around 63% observed a single time. The source was CD4+ T cells sorted from blood, collected at week 0. The receptors come from a human donor with alopecia areata.

The chain uses TRBV30 and TRBJ1-2; TRBD1 agrees at 7 bases. V gave up 5 bases and J gave up 7 bases; unmatched junction bases: 10. Germline-derived CDR1 and CDR2 are GTSNPN and SVGIG (reference sequence). The CDR3 sequence is 13 residues long. The CDR3 DNA follows: TGTGCCTGGTATTCGACAGGGCGAGGTGGCTACACCTTC. It yields the protein CAWYSTGRGGYTF. The complete variable domain, with remaining parts taken from reference TRBV30 and TRBJ1-2, reads SQTIHQWPATLVQPVGSPLSLECTVEGTSNPNLYWYRQAAGRGLQLLFYSVGIGQISSEVPQNLSASRPQDRQFILSSKKLLLSDSGFYLCAWYSTGRGGYTFGSGTRLTVV.

The rearrangement uses TRBV9 and TRBJ2-5; 7 bases agree with TRBD2. The V gene's germline CDR1 is SGDLS and CDR2 YYNGEE. The CDR3 contains 16 residues. Trimming cost V 1 base and J 4 bases; bases outside gene matches: 10. This CDR3 reads CASSVTSRGVGETQYF. Here the CDR3 DNA reads TGTGCCAGCAGCGTAACATCTCGGGGGGTTGGAGAGACCCAGTACTTC.

The V gene is TRBV27, the J gene TRBJ1-1; D gene ambiguous. This CDR3 region has 13 residues. CDR1 and CDR2 from the germline V gene are MNHEY and SMNVEV (reference sequence). V was pared by 3 bases and J by 1 base, with 6 bases between. This chain's CDR3 is CASSLKGNTEAFF. The CDR3 DNA reads as TGTGCCAGCAGTTTGAAAGGGAACACTGAAGCTTTCTTT.

This rearrangement joins TRBV29-1 to TRBJ2-3; D remains unclear. The V gene's germline CDR1 is SQVTM and CDR2 ANQGSEA. Trimming took off 3 bases at V and 8 bases at J, with 9 bases between the two ends. The CDR3 is made up of 11 amino acids. The CDR3 nucleotides are TGCAGCGTTGAGCGGCTGGGTACGCAGTATTTT. It specifies CSVERLGTQYF.

This sequence joins TRBV7-2 and TRBJ2-1, with D possibly matching TRBD2 (5 bases). The CDR3 covers 13 residues. Between the trimmed V and J ends, which lost 3 bases and 7 bases, there was a span of 10 bases. Germline loops: CDR1 SGHTA, CDR2 FQGNSA. The CDR3 nucleotides are TGTGCCAGCAGCTTTGGGAGTGGTAATGAGCAGTTCTTC. Its translation is CASSFGSGNEQFF.

There are a few counts of this clone. This rearrangement joins TRBV2 to TRBJ2-7; TRBD2 aligns across 7 bases. The junction had 5 bases not matched to a gene; V was cut back by 7 bases and J by 2 bases. The CDR3 is 13 residues long. Germline CDR1 reads SNHLY; CDR2 reads FYNNEI. The CDR3 here is CASTQGGAYEQYF. The CDR3 coding sequence is TGTGCCAGCACGCAGGGAGGGGCCTACGAGCAGTACTTC.

V usage is TRBV4-1 and J usage is TRBJ2-6, with D possibly being TRBD1 or TRBD2 (5 bases each). Germline lookup yields CDR1 MGHRA and CDR2 YSYEKL. CDR3 size: 17 residues. The V gene lost 4 bases and the J gene lost 2 bases, with 15 bases spanning the gap. The CDR3 protein is CASSREGRLTGANVLTF. As DNA, the CDR3 is TGCGCCAGCAGCCGAGAGGGGAGACTTACTGGGGCCAACGTCCTGACTTTC.

V and J are TRBV4-3 and TRBJ2-3; D uncertain. Germline V gene sequence: CDR1 LGHNA, CDR2 YSLEER. V was clipped by 4 bases and J by 6 bases, with 14 bases between them. This CDR3 spans 14 amino acids. The DNA for the CDR3 is TGCGCCAGCAGCCCGGGCGTCGGGCACGATACGCAGTATTTT. Its protein is CASSPGVGHDTQYF.

In its sample, this clone was seen a few times. The V and J genes are TRBV29-1 and TRBJ2-5; D may match TRBD1 or TRBD2 (5 bases each). Germline CDR1 reads SQVTM; CDR2 reads ANQGSEA. The ends were cut back, 6 bases at V and 4 bases at J, with 21 bases in the middle. The CDR3 extends over 15 amino acids. The CDR3 nucleotides are TGCAGCGTGGTCCATGGGACCACGCGAGGAGAGACCCAGTACTTC. Its translation is CSVVHGTTRGETQYF.